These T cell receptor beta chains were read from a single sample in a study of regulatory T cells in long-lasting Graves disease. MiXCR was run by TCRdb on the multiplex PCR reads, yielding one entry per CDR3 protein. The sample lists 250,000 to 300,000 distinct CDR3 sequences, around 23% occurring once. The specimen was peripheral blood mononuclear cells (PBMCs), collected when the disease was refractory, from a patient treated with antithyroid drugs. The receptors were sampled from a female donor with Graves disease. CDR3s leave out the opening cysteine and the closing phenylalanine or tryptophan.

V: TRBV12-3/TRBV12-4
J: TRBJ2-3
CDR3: ASSRGLAGGPDTQY

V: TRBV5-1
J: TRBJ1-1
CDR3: ASSLAQQAEAF

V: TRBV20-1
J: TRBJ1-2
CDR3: SASPTGQGRYGYT

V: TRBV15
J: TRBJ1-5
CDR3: ATSTTTGGTNQPQH

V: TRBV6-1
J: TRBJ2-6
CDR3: ASRTSGANVLT

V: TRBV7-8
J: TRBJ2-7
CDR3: ASSLYPSDEQY

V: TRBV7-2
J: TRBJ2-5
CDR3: ASTRGQSYQETQY

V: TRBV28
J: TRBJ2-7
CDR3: ASSQPGQGPYEQY

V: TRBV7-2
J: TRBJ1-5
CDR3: ASSPTGTGGHQPQH

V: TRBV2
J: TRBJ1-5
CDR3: ASMVQANQPQH

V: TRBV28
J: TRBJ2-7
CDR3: ASSWKPSSGQGSYEQY

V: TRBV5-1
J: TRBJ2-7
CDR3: ASSPSGLYEQY

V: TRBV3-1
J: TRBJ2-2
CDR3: ASSQRPAGVTGELF

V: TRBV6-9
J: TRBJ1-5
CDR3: ASSWGRRDGNQPQH